Following are 12 T cell receptor beta chains from one sample sequenced in a study of blood T cell repertoires in COVID-19. Some clones are missing from TCRdb's copy, which holds only in-frame ones; the method was immunoSEQ multiplex PCR. The sample lists about 140,000 clones, over 70% seen once, with about 1.7% in the top ten. The sequenced sample consisted of peripheral blood. These receptors all come from a woman in her 50s with acute or convalescent COVID-19.

This chain links TRBV11-3 with TRBJ2-3; 9 bases match TRBD2. The CDR3 is made up of 14 amino acids. Germline assignment: CDR1 SGHNT and CDR2 YENEEA. Germline trimming cut 5 bases from V and 3 bases from J; bases unmatched to any gene: 3. CDR3 amino acids: CASSRLAGTDTQYF. The CDR3 nucleotides are TGTGCCAGCAGCCGTCTAGCGGGAACAGATACGCAGTATTTT.

This clone has a single count. The V and J genes are TRBV29-1 and TRBJ1-2; TRBD1 might be the D (5 bases). Germline assignment: CDR1 SQVTM and CDR2 ANQGSEA. Trimming left V 6 bases short and J 7 bases short, with 18 bases between. The length of the CDR3 is 13 residues. This CDR3 reads CSVQGGGALGYTF. The CDR3 DNA follows: TGCAGCGTCCAGGGAGGAGGAGCCCTTGGCTACACCTTC.

The rearrangement uses TRBV7-3 and TRBJ1-1; a possible D gene is TRBD1 (6 bases). There are 12 residues in the CDR3. Trimming took 5 bases from V and 11 from J, leaving 15 bases between them. The germline V gene has CDR1 SGHTA and CDR2 FQGTGA. For the CDR3, the DNA is TGTGCCAGCAGCCCACTCACAGGGCTTGCTTTCTTT. Protein: CASSPLTGLAFF.

The V gene is TRBV21-1, the J gene TRBJ2-1; the D call TRBD1 from the table was never checked on the DNA. TRBV21-1 is tagged as a pseudogene. This CDR3 is 16 amino acids long. CDR3 in DNA: TGTGCCAGCAGCAAAGCAGAGACAGGGGACTACAATGAGCAGTTCTTC. Translated, it gives CASSKAETGDYNEQFF.

The rearrangement uses TRBV6-1 and TRBJ1-2; D is perhaps TRBD1 (5 bases). V was shortened by 2 bases and J by 2 bases, with 12 bases between the two germline ends. The germline gives CDR1 MNHNS, CDR2 SASEGT. The CDR3 runs 15 residues. Here the CDR3 DNA reads TGTGCCAGCAGTGAAACCCCTGCAGGGAACTATGGCTACACCTTC. Protein sequence: CASSETPAGNYGYTF.

The gene calls are TRBV14 and TRBJ2-3; D possibly corresponds to TRBD2 (6 bases). Germline-derived CDR1 and CDR2 are SGHDN and FVKESK. The CDR3 length is 15 residues. Trimming took off 1 base at V and 1 base at J, with 9 bases between the two ends. The CDR3 DNA follows: TGTGCCAGCAGCCAAGGCGGGGCCCGCACAGATACGCAGTATTTT. Encoded protein: CASSQGGARTDTQYF.

The chain has TRBV5-1 and TRBJ2-1; 11 bases map to TRBD1. This CDR3 has 15 amino acids. CDR1 is SGHRS, CDR2 YFSETQ, per germline. V was clipped by 4 bases and J by 6 bases; unmatched bases: 6. Here the CDR3 DNA reads TGCGCCAGCAGCCTATCCGGGACAGGGGGCAATGAGCAGTTCTTC. Its protein is CASSLSGTGGNEQFF. Full variable domain (missing parts from reference TRBV5-1 and TRBJ2-1): KAGVTQTPRYLIKTRGQQVTLSCSPISGHRSVSWYQQTPGQGLQFLFEYFSETQRNKGNFPGRFSGRQFSNSRSEMNVSTLELGDSALYLCASSLSGTGGNEQFFGPGTRLTVL.

The chain combines TRBV27 with TRBJ2-7; the match to TRBD1 covers 7 bases. This CDR3 has 15 amino acids. Trimming removed 2 bases from V and 2 bases from J; junction bases left unmatched: 6. CDR1 is MNHEY and CDR2 is SMNVEV in the germline V gene (reference sequence). CDR3 amino acids: CASSLGTAITYEQYF. In DNA form, the CDR3 reads TGTGCCAGCAGTTTAGGGACAGCCATAACCTACGAGCAGTACTTC.

This clone came up once. CDR3 amino acids: CSASRDRGYGYTF. CDR3 DNA sequence: TGCAGCGCATCCCGGGACAGGGGCTATGGCTACACCTTC. The chain combines TRBV29-1 with TRBJ1-2; 10 bases fit TRBD1. This CDR3 spans 13 amino acids. The germline gives CDR1 SQVTM, CDR2 ANQGSEA. The V gene end was trimmed by 7 bases and the J gene end by 4 bases; junction bases not matched to a gene: 6.

The chain uses TRBV11-1 and TRBJ2-4; the D gene is possibly TRBD2 (5 bases). The CDR3 loop spans 16 amino acids. The V gene lost 5 bases and the J gene lost 0 bases, with 14 bases spanning the gap. CDR1 and CDR2 from the germline V gene are SGHAT and FQDESV (reference sequence). The CDR3 region is CASSPRAAVAKNIQYF. The DNA for the CDR3 is TGTGCCAGCAGCCCCCGTGCAGCGGTAGCCAAAAACATTCAGTACTTC.

The gene calls are TRBV3-1 (or the pseudogene TRBV3-2) and TRBJ2-5, with 12 bases identical to TRBD2. CDR3 length: 17 residues. V shed 1 base, J shed 9 bases, and the junction held 12 bases outside the gene matches. The V gene's germline CDR1 is LGHDT and CDR2 YNNKEL (reference sequence). This chain's CDR3 is CASSQGPGLAGGRSQYF. In nucleotides, the CDR3 is TGTGCCAGCAGCCAAGGCCCCGGGCTAGCGGGGGGGCGGTCCCAGTACTTC.

This sequence joins TRBV6-5 and TRBJ1-4, with 7 bases matching TRBD1. The germline CDR1 and CDR2 sequences are MNHEY and SVGAGI. This CDR3 has 15 residues. J gave up 12 bases and V 2 bases, and 12 bases lay outside the gene matches. The CDR3 is CASSYEGQPAEELFF. The CDR3 coding sequence is TGTGCCAGCAGTTACGAGGGACAGCCAGCAGAGGAACTGTTTTTT.